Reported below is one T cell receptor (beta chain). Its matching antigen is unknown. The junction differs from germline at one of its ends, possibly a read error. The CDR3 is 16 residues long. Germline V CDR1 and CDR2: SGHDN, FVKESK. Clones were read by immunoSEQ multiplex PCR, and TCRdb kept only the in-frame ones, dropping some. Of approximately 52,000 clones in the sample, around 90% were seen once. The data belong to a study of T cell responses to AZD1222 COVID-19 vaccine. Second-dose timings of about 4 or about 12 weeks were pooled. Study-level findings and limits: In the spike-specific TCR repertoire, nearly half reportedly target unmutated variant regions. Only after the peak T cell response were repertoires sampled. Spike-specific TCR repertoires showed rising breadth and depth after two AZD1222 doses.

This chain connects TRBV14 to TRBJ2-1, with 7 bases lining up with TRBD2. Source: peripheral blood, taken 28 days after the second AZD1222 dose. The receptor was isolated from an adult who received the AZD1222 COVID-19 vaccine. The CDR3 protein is CASSRLAGRTYNGQFF. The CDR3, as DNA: TGTGCCAGCAGTCGATTAGCGGGTAGAACCTACAATGGGCAGTTCTTC.